This TCR beta chain is drawn from a study of identical twins. Findings and limits, study-wide: Abundant beta clonotypes from cord blood bore fewer insertions; memory repertoires lacked this pattern. With monozygotic twins, out-of-frame TCR alpha sharing exceeded what models estimated.

This clonotype was picked up many times. The antigen remains undetermined. Template switching supplied a universal primer site; unique molecular identifiers were carried on the cDNA. In TCRdb, the 5' RACE reads were re-called with MiXCR into one record per CDR3 protein. The table has more than 250,000 distinct CDR3 sequences, under 9% seen once. Germline CDR1 is SGHTA and CDR2 is FQGNSA. Trimming stripped 3 bases from V and 0 bases from J, with 11 bases between. The CDR3 has 15 residues. The same data also went into a second study, on yellow fever vaccine responses in identical twins.

Sequenced sample: memory (CD45RO+) T cells sorted from blood. The receptor was isolated from a woman aged 18-29 years in good health. This rearrangement joins TRBV7-2 to TRBJ1-1; D is undetermined. CDR3 protein: CASSLAGRLNTEAFF. In DNA form, the CDR3 reads TGTGCCAGCAGCTTGGCCGGACGCCTGAACACTGAAGCTTTCTTT. Full variable domain (remainder filled in from reference TRBV7-2 and TRBJ1-1): GAGVSQSPSNKVTEKGKDVELRCDPISGHTALYWYRQSLGQGLEFLIYFQGNSAPDKSGLPSDRFSAERTGGSVSTLTIQRTQQEDSAVYLCASSLAGRLNTEAFFGQGTRLTVV.